This T cell receptor (beta chain) was identified in a study of blood T cell repertoires in COVID-19 (dated by TCRdb to about 2020). Some background on the complete study: The collaborator samples originated in the United States, Italy and Spain and spanned the acute and convalescent phases of COVID-19. Where available, HLA class I and class II types were obtained from metadata supplied by the sample provider rather than from assay-based typing. The repertoires were made available in a free public database intended to serve as a resource for research on the immune response to SARS-CoV-2. Subjects who had been exposed to COVID-19, were actively infected with it, or had recovered from it provided the deeply sampled blood TCRbeta repertoires that made up the dataset. The prospective study material was composed of cDNA or gDNA derived from T cells, B-cell-depleted T cells, or PBMCs. Samples were obtained from the ongoing ImmuneRACE study (first 160 participants) and from some 1,300 subjects provided by 6 global collaborators. Nearly every sample came with metadata listing a de-identified subject ID, COVID-19 status, age in years and sex. The study at large found these results: The amount of clinical and demographic metadata varied by source and participant and was provided uncurated.

TCRbeta CDR3 regions were amplified from genomic DNA using the immunoSEQ Assay, a bias-controlled multiplex PCR. The study's processing was this. The number of nucleated cells in each sample was estimated from the amplification of reference gene primers within the assay. To quantify the absolute abundance of each unique TCRbeta CDR3 rearrangement, sequence reads were collapsed and filtered. For each sample, productive Simpson clonality was calculated as the square root of Simpson's diversity index across productive rearrangements. Imported from immuneACCESS, the table was reduced by TCRdb to in-frame sequences with V and J called. These copies leave out some clones; in studies compared against another copy, an unresolved V gene accounts for under half, and the cause of the remainder is not known. The V and J calls and the clone size are those of that table, but D and trimming were determined from the DNA. This sample lists roughly 110,000 clones; approximately 80% were detected once. The ten largest make up roughly 8.1% of the sample.

About this clone itself: Its target antigen remains unknown. There are no base qualities to consult, and no much larger clone falls within one base.

From cysteine to phenylalanine, the CDR3 is 16 amino acids long. The only DNA kept is the CDR3, 48 bases in frame from the first base. The junction shows trimming of 5 bases on V and 0 bases on J, plus 14 bases between the germline ends. Reading the germline V gene gives CDR1 SGHTA and CDR2 FQGNSA. The collaborating institutions used their own protocols to collect whole blood in K2EDTA tubes. For TCRbeta analysis, collaborators shipped samples as frozen whole blood, isolated PBMCs, or DNA extracted from either of those sample types. The receptor's source is a woman between 40 and 55 years old with acute or convalescent COVID-19. The sample consisted of peripheral blood. The rearrangement combines TRBV7-2 with TRBJ2-1; the best D guess is TRBD1, with 6 bases matching. CDR3 sequence: CASSTASGASYNEQFF. The DNA sequence is TGTGCCAGCAGCACCGCTTCAGGGGCCTCCTACAATGAGCAGTTCTTC.